A selection of T cell receptor beta chains follows, all from one sample in a study of identical twins. TCRdb called the 5' RACE reads again in MiXCR, with one record for every CDR3 protein. The sample includes approximately 500,000 distinct CDR3 sequences, 24% of them seen just once. These data were likewise used in another study, on T cells expressing NK-cell markers.

Sequenced sample: CD4+ T cells sorted from blood. The source of these receptors is a woman between 18 and 30 years old in good health. Both conserved end residues are part of each CDR3. Fields, in order: D gene, J gene, V gene, clone size, CDR3 protein, CDR3 DNA. A D gene is named only where the DNA matches it firmly. A row's size may be missing; if present it is once, few, many or a size class.

D: TRBD2
J: TRBJ2-1
V: TRBV20-1
size: few
CDR3: CSDSSSGGKTALNEQFF
DNA: TGCAGTGACAGCTCCAGCGGGGGGAAAACGGCCCTCAATGAGCAGTTCTTC

D: TRBD1
J: TRBJ2-3
V: TRBV11-3
size: few
CDR3: CASSTGQGGGDTDTQYF
DNA: TGTGCCAGCAGCACGGGACAGGGAGGAGGTGACACAGATACGCAGTATTTT

D: NA
J: TRBJ1-5
V: TRBV20-1
size: NA
CDR3: CSARDQGQPQHF
DNA: TGCAGTGCTAGAGATCAGGGGCAGCCCCAGCATTTT

D: TRBD1
J: TRBJ2-1
V: TRBV6-1
size: NA
CDR3: CASSRQGQGEQFF
DNA: TGTGCCAGCAGCCGACAGGGGCAGGGTGAGCAGTTCTTC

D: TRBD1
J: TRBJ2-1
V: TRBV14
size: few
CDR3: CASSHLTGTGGYHEQFF
DNA: TGTGCCAGCAGCCACTTAACCGGGACAGGGGGCTACCATGAGCAGTTCTTC

D: TRBD1
J: TRBJ2-2
V: TRBV6-5
size: NA
CDR3: CASSDGQGNTGELFF
DNA: TGTGCCAGCAGTGACGGACAGGGCAACACCGGGGAGCTGTTTTTT

D: TRBD1
J: TRBJ2-4
V: TRBV9
size: once
CDR3: CASSLRTGTGNIQYF
DNA: TGTGCCAGCAGCCTCCGTACGGGGACAGGAAACATTCAGTACTTC

D: TRBD1
J: TRBJ2-4
V: TRBV20-1
size: once
CDR3: CSASRGQSLAKNIQYF
DNA: TGCAGTGCTAGTAGGGGACAGTCTCTAGCCAAAAACATTCAGTACTTC

D: TRBD1
J: TRBJ2-4
V: TRBV20-1
size: few
CDR3: CSAGDRGKNIQYF
DNA: TGCAGTGCTGGAGACAGGGGCAAAAACATTCAGTACTTC

D: NA
J: TRBJ1-2
V: TRBV12-3/TRBV12-4
size: many
CDR3: CASSLIQEGGYTF
DNA: TGTGCCAGCAGTTTAATCCAGGAGGGTGGCTACACCTTC

D: TRBD2
J: TRBJ2-5
V: TRBV11-2
size: few
CDR3: CALRLAGGGYQETQYF
DNA: TGTGCGCTGCGGCTAGCGGGGGGAGGGTACCAAGAGACCCAGTACTTC

D: NA
J: TRBJ1-2
V: TRBV2
size: NA
CDR3: CASRTRQNYGYTF
DNA: TGTGCCAGCCGGACCCGACAGAACTATGGCTACACCTTC

D: NA
J: TRBJ1-1
V: TRBV27
size: NA
CDR3: CASRLGTNTEAFF
DNA: TGTGCCAGCAGACTCGGGACGAACACTGAAGCTTTCTTT

D: NA
J: TRBJ2-7
V: TRBV5-1
size: NA
CDR3: CASSDPPSSGEQYF
DNA: TGCGCCAGCAGTGACCCACCGAGTTCGGGGGAGCAGTACTTC

D: TRBD1
J: TRBJ1-2
V: TRBV7-8
size: NA
CDR3: CASSQGQGPHGYTF
DNA: TGTGCCAGCAGCCAAGGACAGGGGCCTCATGGCTACACCTTC

D: TRBD2
J: TRBJ2-5
V: TRBV29-1
size: NA
CDR3: CSVVRAGVQETQYF
DNA: TGCAGCGTTGTTCGAGCGGGAGTTCAAGAGACCCAGTACTTC

D: NA
J: TRBJ2-1
V: TRBV6-2/TRBV6-3
size: NA
CDR3: CASSVDRSSSYNEQFF
DNA: TGTGCCAGCAGCGTAGACAGGTCGAGCTCCTACAATGAGCAGTTCTTC

D: TRBD2
J: TRBJ2-4
V: TRBV20-1
size: few
CDR3: CSAGTSGGAPVQYF
DNA: TGCAGTGCGGGGACTAGCGGGGGGGCGCCGGTTCAGTACTTC

D: NA
J: TRBJ1-4
V: TRBV2
size: NA
CDR3: CASLPNRALNEKLFF
DNA: TGTGCCAGTTTACCTAACAGGGCCCTTAATGAAAAACTGTTTTTT

D: NA
J: TRBJ1-1
V: TRBV5-1
size: few
CDR3: CASSLGSGKDTEAFF
DNA: TGCGCCAGCAGCTTGGGATCGGGGAAGGACACTGAAGCTTTCTTT

D: TRBD2
J: TRBJ2-4
V: TRBV4-3
size: NA
CDR3: CASSVLAGAKNIQYF
DNA: TGCGCCAGCAGCGTCTTAGCGGGAGCCAAAAACATTCAGTACTTC

D: TRBD2
J: TRBJ2-5
V: TRBV5-6
size: NA
CDR3: CASLGPTSGRPKETQYF
DNA: TGTGCCAGCTTGGGTCCGACTAGCGGGAGGCCCAAAGAGACCCAGTACTTC

D: NA
J: TRBJ1-1
V: TRBV3-1
size: few
CDR3: CASSHIRDTEAFF
DNA: TGTGCCAGCAGCCATATCAGGGACACTGAAGCTTTCTTT

D: TRBD1
J: TRBJ2-4
V: TRBV7-9
size: NA
CDR3: CASSLGQGHNKNIQYF
DNA: TGTGCCAGCAGCCTAGGACAGGGGCATAACAAAAACATTCAGTACTTC

D: TRBD2
J: TRBJ2-4
V: TRBV20-1
size: NA
CDR3: CSAPKREGDIQYF
DNA: TGCAGTGCTCCGAAGCGGGAAGGGGACATTCAGTACTTC

D: NA
J: TRBJ2-7
V: TRBV20-1
size: few
CDR3: CSVIGAYEQYF
DNA: TGCAGTGTTATAGGGGCCTACGAGCAGTACTTC

D: NA
J: TRBJ2-7
V: TRBV19
size: few
CDR3: CASSITVTTYEQYF
DNA: TGTGCCAGTAGTATAACCGTCACAACCTACGAGCAGTACTTC

D: NA
J: TRBJ2-5
V: TRBV20-1
size: NA
CDR3: CSGAPFWEETQYF
DNA: TGCAGTGGGGCGCCCTTCTGGGAAGAGACCCAGTACTTC

D: NA
J: TRBJ2-2
V: TRBV7-6
size: NA
CDR3: CASSLVVANTGELFF
DNA: TGTGCCAGCAGCTTAGTGGTAGCGAACACCGGGGAGCTGTTTTTT

D: TRBD1
J: TRBJ2-5
V: TRBV27
size: once
CDR3: CASSGTGGGTQYF
DNA: TGTGCCAGCAGTGGGACAGGTGGGGGGACCCAGTACTTC

D: TRBD2
J: TRBJ2-1
V: TRBV12-3/TRBV12-4
size: few
CDR3: CASSFSPAAGGYNEQFF
DNA: TGTGCCAGCAGTTTTTCACCCGCGGCGGGGGGATACAATGAGCAGTTCTTC

D: TRBD1
J: TRBJ1-2
V: TRBV10-3
size: few
CDR3: CAISDSGTANYGYTF
DNA: TGTGCCATCAGTGATTCCGGGACAGCTAACTATGGCTACACCTTC

D: TRBD2
J: TRBJ2-1
V: TRBV27
size: NA
CDR3: CASTRTSGNEQFF
DNA: TGTGCCAGCACGAGGACTAGCGGGAATGAGCAGTTCTTC

D: NA
J: TRBJ1-1
V: TRBV20-1
size: few
CDR3: CSARDGDRLNTEAFF
DNA: TGCAGTGCTAGAGATGGGGACCGATTGAACACTGAAGCTTTCTTT

D: TRBD1
J: TRBJ1-6
V: TRBV7-2
size: few
CDR3: CASSFTGVSSPLHF
DNA: TGTGCCAGCAGCTTTACAGGGGTTAGTTCACCCCTCCACTTT

D: NA
J: TRBJ1-4
V: TRBV20-1
size: NA
CDR3: CSALGGFNEKLFF
DNA: TGCAGTGCTCTGGGGGGATTTAATGAAAAACTGTTTTTT

D: NA
J: TRBJ2-3
V: TRBV6-1
size: NA
CDR3: CASTQTRGSTDTQYF
DNA: TGTGCCAGCACTCAAACTAGAGGAAGCACAGATACGCAGTATTTT

D: NA
J: TRBJ2-2
V: TRBV7-2
size: few
CDR3: CASSLEQISGELFF
DNA: TGTGCCAGCAGCTTAGAGCAGATTTCCGGGGAGCTGTTTTTT

D: TRBD1
J: TRBJ2-7
V: TRBV3-1
size: few
CDR3: CASSHLGQGRAYEQYF
DNA: TGTGCCAGCAGCCACCTCGGACAGGGAAGGGCCTACGAGCAGTACTTC

D: NA
J: TRBJ1-2
V: TRBV3-1
size: NA
CDR3: CASSSLGVYGYTF
DNA: TGTGCCAGCAGCTCTCTGGGTGTCTATGGCTACACCTTC

D: NA
J: TRBJ2-3
V: TRBV20-1
size: many
CDR3: CSARDGTSSTDTQYF
DNA: TGCAGTGCTAGAGACGGGACTTCAAGCACAGATACGCAGTATTTT

D: NA
J: TRBJ2-1
V: TRBV9
size: few
CDR3: CASSVEETEQFF
DNA: TGTGCCAGCAGCGTCGAAGAAACTGAGCAGTTCTTC

D: TRBD2
J: TRBJ2-7
V: TRBV9
size: NA
CDR3: CASSRSGVRSYEQYF
DNA: TGTGCCAGCAGCCGTAGCGGGGTCCGCTCCTACGAGCAGTACTTC

D: TRBD1
J: TRBJ2-7
V: TRBV10-3
size: NA
CDR3: CAITPGQGYEQYF
DNA: TGTGCCATCACGCCGGGACAGGGATACGAGCAGTACTTC

D: NA
J: TRBJ2-5
V: TRBV20-1
size: few
CDR3: CSARIGVETQYF
DNA: TGCAGTGCTAGAATCGGGGTTGAGACCCAGTACTTC

D: NA
J: TRBJ2-5
V: TRBV18
size: NA
CDR3: CASNQAIQQETQYF
DNA: TGTGCTTCGAACCAGGCAATCCAACAAGAGACCCAGTACTTC

D: NA
J: TRBJ2-1
V: TRBV5-1
size: many
CDR3: CASSLEGWGREQFF
DNA: TGCGCCAGCAGCTTGGAGGGGTGGGGTCGCGAGCAGTTCTTC

D: NA
J: TRBJ2-2
V: TRBV12-3/TRBV12-4
size: NA
CDR3: CASSFYHGELFF
DNA: TGTGCCAGCAGTTTTTATCACGGGGAGCTGTTTTTT

D: NA
J: TRBJ2-7
V: TRBV3-1
size: NA
CDR3: CASSQRGNYEQYF
DNA: TGTGCCAGCAGCCAAAGGGGCAACTACGAGCAGTACTTC

D: NA
J: TRBJ1-4
V: TRBV7-9
size: few
CDR3: CASSLRELDNEKLFF
DNA: TGTGCCAGCAGCTTAAGAGAGCTGGATAATGAAAAACTGTTTTTT

D: NA
J: TRBJ1-2
V: TRBV6-5
size: few
CDR3: CASSYPGGANYGYTF
DNA: TGTGCCAGCAGTTACCCGGGAGGGGCGAACTATGGCTACACCTTC